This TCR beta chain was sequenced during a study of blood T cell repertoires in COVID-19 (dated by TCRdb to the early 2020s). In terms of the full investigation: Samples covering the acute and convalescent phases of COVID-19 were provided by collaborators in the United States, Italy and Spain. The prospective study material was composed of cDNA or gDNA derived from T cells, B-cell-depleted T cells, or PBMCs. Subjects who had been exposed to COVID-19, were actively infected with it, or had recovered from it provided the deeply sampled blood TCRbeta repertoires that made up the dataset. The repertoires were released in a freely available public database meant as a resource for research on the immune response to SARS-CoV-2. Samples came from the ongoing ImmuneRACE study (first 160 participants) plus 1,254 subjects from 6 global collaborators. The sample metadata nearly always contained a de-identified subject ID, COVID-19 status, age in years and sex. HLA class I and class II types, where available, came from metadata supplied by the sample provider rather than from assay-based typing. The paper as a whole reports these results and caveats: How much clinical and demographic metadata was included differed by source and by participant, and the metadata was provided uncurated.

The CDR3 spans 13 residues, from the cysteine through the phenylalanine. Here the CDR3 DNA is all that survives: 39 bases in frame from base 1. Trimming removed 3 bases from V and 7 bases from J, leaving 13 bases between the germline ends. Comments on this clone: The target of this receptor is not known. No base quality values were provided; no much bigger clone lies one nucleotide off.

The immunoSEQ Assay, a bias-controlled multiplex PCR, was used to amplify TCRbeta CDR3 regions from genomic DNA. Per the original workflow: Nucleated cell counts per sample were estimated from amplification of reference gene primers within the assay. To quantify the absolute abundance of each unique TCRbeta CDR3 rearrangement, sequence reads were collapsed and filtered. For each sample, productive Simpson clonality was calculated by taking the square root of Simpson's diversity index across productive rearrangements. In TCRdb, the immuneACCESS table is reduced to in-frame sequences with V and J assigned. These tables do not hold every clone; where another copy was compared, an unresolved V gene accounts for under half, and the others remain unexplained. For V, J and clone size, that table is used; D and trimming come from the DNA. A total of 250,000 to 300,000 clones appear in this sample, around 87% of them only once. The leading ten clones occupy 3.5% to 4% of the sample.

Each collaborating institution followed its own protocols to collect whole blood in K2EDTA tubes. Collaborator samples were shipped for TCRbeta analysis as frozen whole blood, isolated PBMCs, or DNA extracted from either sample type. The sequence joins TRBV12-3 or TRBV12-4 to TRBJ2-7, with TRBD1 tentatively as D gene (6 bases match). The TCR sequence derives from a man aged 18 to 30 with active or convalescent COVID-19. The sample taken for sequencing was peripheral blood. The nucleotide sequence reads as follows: TGTGCCAGCAGTTTTCAGGGGTACGGGGAGCAGTACTTC. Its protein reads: CASSFQGYGEQYF.